The TCR beta chain under discussion was sequenced for a study of blood T cell repertoires in COVID-19. About the research overall: PBMCs, B-cell-depleted T cells, or T cells were the source of the cDNA or gDNA that made up the material.

Per the germline V gene, CDR1 is MNHEY and CDR2 is SMNVEV (reference sequence). The CDR3 length is 14 residues. Deletions cut 8 bases from V and 7 bases from J, with 17 bases between. As handled by the study authors: Amplification of reference gene primers was used by the study to estimate nucleated cell counts. The method was immunoSEQ multiplex PCR; TCRdb's version includes in-frame clones alone and lacks a portion of them. The D gene and trimming were derived from the DNA, and the V and J assignments and clone size from that table. There are about 350,000 clones in the sample; almost 90% occur only once, and about 0.94% lies in the top ten. Which cohort a participant joined came from the clinical history participants gave. Individuals in the exposed group had encountered a COVID-19 case within 2 weeks preceding study entry.

Sequenced input: PBMCs or T cells enriched from blood (not recorded which). The receptor's source is a woman in her twenties or thirties who had been exposed to COVID-19. V and J are TRBV27 and TRBJ2-2, with D possibly matching TRBD2 (7 bases). The CDR3: CASARRGGGGELFF. Written as DNA, the CDR3 is TGTGCCAGCGCCCGGCGGGGAGGGGGCGGGGAGCTGTTTTTT.